The TCR delta chain described here comes from a study of gamma-delta chains in newborns, infants, children. Study summary: Microbial exposure reportedly drives polyclonal innate γδ T cell expansion after birth.

Details on this clone: The protein recorded in TCRdb matches a much larger clone and deviates from this DNA's translation at residue 3, suggesting a read error; the protein here is obtained by translating the DNA.

TCRdb re-processed the reads using CATT. The sample records about 5,700 delta-chain clones, 0.42% being singletons. The CDR3 totals 17 residues. Germline lookup yields CDR1 GEAIGNYY and CDR2 EKD. V lost 6 bases, J lost 0 bases, and 1 base stayed unmatched. The chain combines TRDV2 with TRDJ3; the match to TRDD3 covers 13 bases. The TCR was taken from a child who was a newborn, infant or young child, either healthy, febrile or measles-vaccinated (not recorded which). Sample: blood. CDR3 loop: CACYWGIRSWDTRQMFF. In nucleotides, the CDR3 is TGTGCCTGTTACTGGGGGATACGCTCCTGGGACACCCGACAGATGTTTTTC.